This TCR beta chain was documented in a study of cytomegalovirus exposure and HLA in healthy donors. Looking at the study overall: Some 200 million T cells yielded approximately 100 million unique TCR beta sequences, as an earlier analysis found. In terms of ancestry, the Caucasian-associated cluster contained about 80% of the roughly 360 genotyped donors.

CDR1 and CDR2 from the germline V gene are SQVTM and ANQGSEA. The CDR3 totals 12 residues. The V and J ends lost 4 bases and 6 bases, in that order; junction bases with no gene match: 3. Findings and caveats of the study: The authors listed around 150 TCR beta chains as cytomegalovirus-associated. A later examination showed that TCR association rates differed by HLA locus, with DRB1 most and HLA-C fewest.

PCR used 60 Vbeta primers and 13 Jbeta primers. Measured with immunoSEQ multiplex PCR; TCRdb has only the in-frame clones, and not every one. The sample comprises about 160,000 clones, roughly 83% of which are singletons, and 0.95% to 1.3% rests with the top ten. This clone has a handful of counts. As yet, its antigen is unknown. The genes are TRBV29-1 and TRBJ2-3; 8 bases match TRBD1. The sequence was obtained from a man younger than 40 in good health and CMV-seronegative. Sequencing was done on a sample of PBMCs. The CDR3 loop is CSVATGADTQYF. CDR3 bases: TGCAGCGTTGCGACAGGGGCGGATACGCAGTATTTT.